These 10 T cell receptor beta chains originate from one sample sequenced in a study of OX40 agonist ivuxolimab in advanced cancers. Method: immunoSEQ multiplex PCR; TCRdb's copy keeps in-frame clones and lacks some. The table has about 80,000 clones, 80% to 90% seen once. Sequences were derived from CD4+ or CD8+ T cells sorted from blood, sampled in a trial of the OX40 agonist ivuxolimab. The source is an adult with an advanced solid tumor such as melanoma, head and neck, liver or kidney cancer.

This chain connects TRBV19 to TRBJ1-5; 11 nucleotides line up with TRBD1. The length of the CDR3 is 14 residues. The germline CDR1 and CDR2 sequences are LNHDA and SQIVND (reference sequence). The trim removed 7 bases at V and 6 bases at J, leaving 5 bases unmatched. CDR3 sequence (DNA): TGTGCCAGTATAGGACAGGGGGCGATTCAGCCCCAGCATTTT. It specifies CASIGQGAIQPQHF.

J is TRBJ2-1 and V is TRBV7-2; D is perhaps TRBD1 (5 bases). Germline CDR1 is SGHTA and CDR2 is FQGNSA. With 5 bases removed from V and 6 bases from J, the gap between germline ends came to 17 bases. The CDR3 consists of 15 residues. CDR3 residues: CASSPSQGLINEQFF. CDR3 nucleotide sequence: TGTGCCAGCAGCCCGTCGCAGGGTTTGATCAATGAGCAGTTCTTC.

The chain has TRBV6-5 and TRBJ1-2, with unresolved D. The germline CDR1 and CDR2 sequences are MNHEY and SVGAGI. Trimming took 0 bases from V and 4 from J, leaving 15 bases between them. This CDR3 has 16 amino acids. CDR3 nucleotides: TGTGCCAGCAGTTACTCGCCTACGGAGAATCCCTATGGCTACACCTTC. As protein: CASSYSPTENPYGYTF.

The rearrangement links TRBV18 to TRBJ2-2; D not certain. The germline CDR1 and CDR2 sequences are KGHSH and LQKENI. Trimming took off 7 bases at V and 6 bases at J, with 6 bases between the two ends. This CDR3 has 11 residues. CDR3 DNA sequence: TGTGCCAGCTTGGCTCCCGGGGAGCTGTTTTTT. This codes for CASLAPGELFF.

J is TRBJ2-1 and V is TRBV7-9; perhaps TRBD2 as D (5 bases). The CDR3 totals 14 residues. V shed 4 bases and J shed 9 bases, with 16 bases lying between them. CDR1 is SEHNR, CDR2 FQNEAQ, per germline (reference sequence). The CDR3 DNA reads as TGTGCCAGCAGCTCTGCCTGGCCACGGGGTGAGCAGTTCTTC. Translation gives CASSSAWPRGEQFF.

This clone was seen more than once but under ten times. The chain is built from TRBV11-2 and TRBJ1-2; 7 nucleotides match TRBD1. V gave up 4 bases and J gave up 8 bases; unmatched junction bases: 13. Looked up from germline, CDR1 is SGHAT and CDR2 is FQNNGV. The CDR3 totals 15 residues. CDR3 DNA sequence: TGTGCCAGCAGCTACTTACAGGGGAGCCTAGGCGGCTACACCTTC. Its protein is CASSYLQGSLGGYTF.

This chain uses TRBV5-1 with TRBJ1-6, with D unresolved. Germline V gene data show CDR1 as SGHRS and CDR2 as YFSETQ. This CDR3 region has 15 residues. V was cut by 1 base and J by 7 bases, with 12 bases left in between. The CDR3: CASSLNGLKNSPLHF. CDR3 in DNA: TGCGCCAGCAGCTTGAACGGTCTCAAAAATTCACCCCTCCACTTT.

This rearrangement joins TRBV14 to TRBJ1-4, with no clear D. Germline-derived CDR1 and CDR2 are SGHDN and FVKESK. The CDR3 totals 17 residues. V dropped 0 bases and J dropped 4 bases, with 15 bases sitting between them. The CDR3 nucleotides read TGTGCCAGCAGCCAAGATTCAAGGGCGGGCCTTAATGAAAAACTGTTTTTT. Translating it yields CASSQDSRAGLNEKLFF.

V gene TRBV2 combines with J gene TRBJ1-5; D uncertain. Germline lookup yields CDR1 SNHLY and CDR2 FYNNEI. CDR3 length equals 15 residues. Trimming removed 1 base from V and 1 base from J, with 8 bases in between. This CDR3 reads CASSEGGWSNQPQHF. CDR3 bases: TGTGCCAGCAGTGAAGGGGGTTGGAGCAATCAGCCCCAGCATTTT.

V and J are TRBV19 and TRBJ2-7; tentative D call: TRBD2 (6 bases). Germline V gives CDR1 LNHDA, CDR2 SQIVND (reference sequence). The V and J ends lost 1 base and 6 bases respectively, with 13 bases between them. The CDR3 is 14 amino acids. CDR3 sequence reads: CASSIGGGVGEQYF. As DNA, the CDR3 is TGTGCCAGTAGTATAGGCGGAGGGGTCGGCGAGCAGTACTTC.